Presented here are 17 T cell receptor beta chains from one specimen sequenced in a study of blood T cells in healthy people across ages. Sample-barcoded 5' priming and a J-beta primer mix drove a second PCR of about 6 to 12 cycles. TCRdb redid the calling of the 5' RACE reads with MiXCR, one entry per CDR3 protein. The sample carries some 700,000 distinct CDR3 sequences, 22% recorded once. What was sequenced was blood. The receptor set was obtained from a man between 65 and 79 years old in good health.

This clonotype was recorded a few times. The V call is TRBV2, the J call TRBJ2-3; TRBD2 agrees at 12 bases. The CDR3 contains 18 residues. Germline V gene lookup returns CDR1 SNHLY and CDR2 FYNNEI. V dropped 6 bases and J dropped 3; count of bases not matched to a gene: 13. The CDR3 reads CASSRLPTGLAGTDTQYF. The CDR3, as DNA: TGTGCCAGCAGCCGACTCCCGACAGGACTAGCGGGAACAGATACGCAGTATTTT.

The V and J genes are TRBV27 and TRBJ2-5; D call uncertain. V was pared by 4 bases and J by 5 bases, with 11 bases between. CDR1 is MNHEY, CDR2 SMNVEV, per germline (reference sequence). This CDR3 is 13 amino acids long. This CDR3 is CASSSTSAETQYF. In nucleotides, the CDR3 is TGTGCCAGCAGTTCTACTTCGGCGGAGACCCAGTACTTC.

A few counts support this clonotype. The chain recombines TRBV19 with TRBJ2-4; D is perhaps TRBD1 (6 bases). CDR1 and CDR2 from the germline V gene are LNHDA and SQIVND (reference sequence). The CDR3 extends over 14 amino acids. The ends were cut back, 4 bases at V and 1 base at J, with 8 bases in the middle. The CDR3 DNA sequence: TGTGCCAGTAGTAGTCAGGGGGCCAAAAACATTCAGTACTTC. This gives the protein CASSSQGAKNIQYF.

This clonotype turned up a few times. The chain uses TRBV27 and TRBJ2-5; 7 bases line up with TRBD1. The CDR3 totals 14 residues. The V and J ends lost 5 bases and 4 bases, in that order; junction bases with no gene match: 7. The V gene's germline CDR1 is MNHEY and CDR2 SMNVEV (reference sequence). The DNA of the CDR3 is TGTGCCAGCAGTGCAAGACAGGGACGAGAGACCCAGTACTTC. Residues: CASSARQGRETQYF.

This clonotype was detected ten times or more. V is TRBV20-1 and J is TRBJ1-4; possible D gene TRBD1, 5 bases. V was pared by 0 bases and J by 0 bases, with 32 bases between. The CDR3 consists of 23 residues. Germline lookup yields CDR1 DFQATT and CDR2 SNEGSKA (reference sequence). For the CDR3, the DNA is TGCAGTGCTAGAGATCCGGTGGCCATCGGAAACCCCTGGGGCATAACAACTAATGAAAAACTGTTTTTT. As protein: CSARDPVAIGNPWGITTNEKLFF.

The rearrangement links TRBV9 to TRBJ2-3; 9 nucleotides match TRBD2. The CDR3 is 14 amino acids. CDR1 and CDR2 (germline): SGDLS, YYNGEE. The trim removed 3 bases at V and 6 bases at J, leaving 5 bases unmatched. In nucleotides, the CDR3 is TGTGCCAGCAGCGGTAGCGGGAGATACGATACGCAGTATTTT. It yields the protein CASSGSGRYDTQYF.

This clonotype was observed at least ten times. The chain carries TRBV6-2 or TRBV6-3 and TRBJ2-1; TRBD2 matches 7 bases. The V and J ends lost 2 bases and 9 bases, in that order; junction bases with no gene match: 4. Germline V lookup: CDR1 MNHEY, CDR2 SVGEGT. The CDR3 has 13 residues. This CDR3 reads CASSYERGTEQFF. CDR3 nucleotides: TGTGCCAGCAGTTACGAGCGGGGAACTGAGCAGTTCTTC.

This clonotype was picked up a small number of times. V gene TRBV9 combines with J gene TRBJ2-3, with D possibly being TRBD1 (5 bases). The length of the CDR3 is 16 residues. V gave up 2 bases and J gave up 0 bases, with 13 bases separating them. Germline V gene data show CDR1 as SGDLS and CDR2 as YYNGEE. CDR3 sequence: CASSVDSRLSTDTQYF. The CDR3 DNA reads TGTGCCAGCAGCGTCGACAGTCGACTCAGCACAGATACGCAGTATTTT.

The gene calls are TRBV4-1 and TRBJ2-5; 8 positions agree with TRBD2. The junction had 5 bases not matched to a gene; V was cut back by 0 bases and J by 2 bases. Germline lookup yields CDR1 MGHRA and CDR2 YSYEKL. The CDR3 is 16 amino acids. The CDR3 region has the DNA TGCGCCAGCAGCCAAGATATGGCGGGGGGTCAAGAGACCCAGTACTTC. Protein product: CASSQDMAGGQETQYF.

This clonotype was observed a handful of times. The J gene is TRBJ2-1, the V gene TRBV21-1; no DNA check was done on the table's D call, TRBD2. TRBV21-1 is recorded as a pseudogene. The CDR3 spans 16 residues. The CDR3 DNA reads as TGTGCCAGCAGCTCTCGACTAGCGGGAGGGAGCAATGAGCAGTTCTTC. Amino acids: CASSSRLAGGSNEQFF.

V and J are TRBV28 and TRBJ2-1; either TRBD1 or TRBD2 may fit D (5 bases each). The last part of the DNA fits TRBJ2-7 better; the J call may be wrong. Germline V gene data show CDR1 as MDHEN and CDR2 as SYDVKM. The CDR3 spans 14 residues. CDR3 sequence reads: CASSFTGASYEQYV. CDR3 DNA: TGTGCCAGCAGTTTTACCGGGGCCTCCTACGAGCAGTACGTC.

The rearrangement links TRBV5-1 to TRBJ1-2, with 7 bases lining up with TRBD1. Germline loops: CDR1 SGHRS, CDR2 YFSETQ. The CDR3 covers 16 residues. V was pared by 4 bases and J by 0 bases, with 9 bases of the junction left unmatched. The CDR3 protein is CASSLGQPAANYGYTF. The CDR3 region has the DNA TGCGCCAGCAGCCTGGGACAGCCCGCTGCTAACTATGGCTACACCTTC.

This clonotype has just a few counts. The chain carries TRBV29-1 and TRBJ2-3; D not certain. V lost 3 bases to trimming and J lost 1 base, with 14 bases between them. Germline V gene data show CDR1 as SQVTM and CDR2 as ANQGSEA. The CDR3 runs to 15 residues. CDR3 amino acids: CSVEPQPGGTDTQYF. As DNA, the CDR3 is TGCAGCGTTGAGCCACAGCCCGGCGGCACAGATACGCAGTATTTT.

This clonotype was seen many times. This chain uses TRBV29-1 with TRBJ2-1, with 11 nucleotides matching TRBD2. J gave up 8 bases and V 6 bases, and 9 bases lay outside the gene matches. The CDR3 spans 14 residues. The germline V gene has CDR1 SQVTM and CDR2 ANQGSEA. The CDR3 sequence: CSVTPSGRKHEQFF. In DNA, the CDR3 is TGCAGCGTAACGCCTAGCGGGAGGAAACATGAGCAGTTCTTC.

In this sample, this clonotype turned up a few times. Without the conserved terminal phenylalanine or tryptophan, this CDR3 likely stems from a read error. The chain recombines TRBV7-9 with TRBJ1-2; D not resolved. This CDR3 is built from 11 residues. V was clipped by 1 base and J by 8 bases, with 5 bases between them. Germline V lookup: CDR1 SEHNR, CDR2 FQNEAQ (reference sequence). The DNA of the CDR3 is TGTGCCAGCAGCTTAGTGGACGGCTACACCCTC. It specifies CASSLVDGYTL.

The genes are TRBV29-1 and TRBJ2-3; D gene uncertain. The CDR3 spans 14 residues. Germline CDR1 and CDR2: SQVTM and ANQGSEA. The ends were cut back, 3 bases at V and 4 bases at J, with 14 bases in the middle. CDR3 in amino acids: CSVEFGLLPDTQYF. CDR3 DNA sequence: TGCAGCGTTGAGTTCGGATTGCTTCCAGATACGCAGTATTTT.

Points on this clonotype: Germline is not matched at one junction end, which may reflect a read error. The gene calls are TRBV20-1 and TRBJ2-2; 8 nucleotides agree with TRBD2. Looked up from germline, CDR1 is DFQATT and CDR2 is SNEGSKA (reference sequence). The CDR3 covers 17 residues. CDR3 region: CSAIAVSGRVGTGELFF. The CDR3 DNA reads TGTAGTGCGATCGCGGTGTCCGGGAGGGTGGGCACCGGGGAGCTGTTTTTT.